One sample yielded the 17 T cell receptor beta chains listed below, sequenced in a study of T-cell memory formation after mild COVID-19. TCRdb passed the 5' RACE reads through MiXCR, listing each CDR3 protein once. This sample has about 410,000 distinct CDR3 sequences, with 20% to 30% found just once. Sample: PBMCs or a T cell subset sorted from them (not recorded which). The receptors come from an adult woman who had mild COVID-19 (a few samples of this study predate the infection). Cell type and time point are not known.

This clonotype was counted a few times. This chain uses TRBV12-3 or TRBV12-4 with TRBJ2-7; D remains ambiguous. V shed 6 bases and J shed 3 bases, with 12 bases lying between them. The CDR3 length is 13 residues. Here the CDR3 reads CASRDTRGYEQYF. DNA of the CDR3: TGTGCCAGCAGGGATACTCGAGGCTACGAGCAGTACTTC.

V gene TRBV12-5 combines with J gene TRBJ2-5; D not certain. The germline gives CDR1 LGHNT, CDR2 FRNRAP. CDR3 length: 12 residues. Trimming stripped 5 bases from V and 6 bases from J, with 10 bases between. CDR3 region: CASGPGVQTQYF. Here the CDR3 DNA reads TGTGCTAGTGGTCCCGGAGTGCAGACCCAGTACTTC.

This clonotype has at least ten counts. The chain has TRBV20-1 and TRBJ2-7; D not certain. Germline V gene lookup returns CDR1 DFQATT and CDR2 SNEGSKA (reference sequence). The CDR3 runs to 12 residues. The V end lost 4 bases, the J end lost 0 bases, and 7 bases lay between the germline ends. CDR3 in DNA: TGCAGTGCTAAGGAAAGCTCCTACGAGCAGTACTTC. Translation gives CSAKESSYEQYF.

The sample holds a few counts of this clonotype. V usage is TRBV5-1 and J usage is TRBJ2-2; possibly TRBD2 for D (5 bases). From germline, CDR1 is SGHRS and CDR2 YFSETQ. The CDR3 is 14 amino acids. The V end lost 4 bases, the J end lost 3 bases, and 10 bases lay between the germline ends. DNA for the CDR3: TGCGCCAGCAGCGGAGGACGCTACACCGGGGAGCTGTTTTTT. Protein sequence: CASSGGRYTGELFF.

This clonotype was observed a few times. The chain couples TRBV20-1 to TRBJ2-5; D is perhaps TRBD2 (7 bases). Germline loops: CDR1 DFQATT, CDR2 SNEGSKA (reference sequence). The CDR3 spans 14 residues. Trimming removed 6 bases from V and 3 bases from J, with 17 bases in between. In DNA, the CDR3 is TGCAGTGCCGGGGGCGGGAGAGCAGAAGAGACCCAGTACTTC. Its protein product is CSAGGGRAEETQYF.

V usage is TRBV5-1 and J usage is TRBJ1-2; D ambiguous. Germline V lookup: CDR1 SGHRS, CDR2 YFSETQ. The CDR3 loop spans 12 amino acids. V was clipped by 0 bases and J by 3 bases, with 3 bases between them. DNA for the CDR3: TGCGCCAGCAGCTTGGAGGACTATGGCTACACCTTC. This encodes CASSLEDYGYTF.

The chain combines TRBV5-1 with TRBJ1-2; tentatively, D is TRBD1 (5 bases). V lost 7 bases, J lost 2 bases, and 9 bases lay in between. The CDR3 totals 12 residues. Germline CDR1 and CDR2: SGHRS and YFSETQ. The CDR3 region is CASGDSNYGYTF. The DNA for the CDR3 is TGCGCCAGCGGAGACAGCAACTATGGCTACACCTTC.

In the case of this clonotype: The germline gene is not matched at one end of the junction; a read error may be the cause. The V call is TRBV6-2 or TRBV6-3, the J call TRBJ2-7; D unclear. The length of the CDR3 is 13 residues. Germline loops: CDR1 MNHEY, CDR2 SVGEGT. CDR3 DNA sequence: TGTGCCAGCAGTGACTCCCAATCCGGCGAGCAGTACTTC. Translating it yields CASSDSQSGEQYF.

This chain's CDR3 is CASSTRQGRGYTF. CDR3 sequence (DNA): TGTGCCAGCAGCACAAGACAGGGTCGGGGCTACACCTTC. The J gene is TRBJ1-2, the V gene TRBV12-3 or TRBV12-4; TRBD1 matches 7 bases. Trimming cost V 6 bases and J 8 bases; bases outside gene matches: 9. CDR3 length: 13 amino acids.

The chain uses TRBV12-3 or TRBV12-4 and TRBJ2-5; 8 nucleotides align to TRBD2. CDR3 size: 13 residues. V lost 5 bases and J lost 5; bases outside the gene matches: 4. CDR3 amino acids: CASSETSVETQYF. In nucleotides, the CDR3 is TGTGCCAGCAGTGAGACTAGCGTGGAGACCCAGTACTTC.

This chain connects TRBV12-5 to TRBJ1-1; possibly TRBD1 for D (5 bases). There are 13 residues in the CDR3. Looked up from germline, CDR1 is LGHNT and CDR2 is FRNRAP. Deletions cut 3 bases from V and 3 bases from J, with 8 bases between. The CDR3, as DNA: TGTGCTAGTGGTTTTGGGGGTTACACTGAAGCTTTCTTT. Its protein product is CASGFGGYTEAFF.

This sequence joins TRBV20-1 and TRBJ2-7; a possible D gene is TRBD2 (6 bases). CDR1 and CDR2 (germline): DFQATT, SNEGSKA (reference sequence). This CDR3 has 13 amino acids. The V end was cut by 4 bases, the J end by 4 bases, with 14 bases between. This CDR3 is CSATRTTEYEQYF. As DNA, the CDR3 is TGCAGTGCTACCCGGACTACCGAATACGAGCAGTACTTC.

This clonotype is termed medium-sized. The V call is TRBV2, the J call TRBJ2-3, with D perhaps TRBD2 (5 bases). This CDR3 spans 15 amino acids. V lost 2 bases and J lost 5, with 14 bases in between. The germline gives CDR1 SNHLY, CDR2 FYNNEI. The CDR3 DNA sequence: TGTGCCAGCAGTGAAAGGATGAGTCGGGGAGATACGCAGTATTTT. This sequence encodes CASSERMSRGDTQYF.

This clonotype was observed at least ten times. V usage is TRBV7-9 and J usage is TRBJ2-7; D remains unclear. Germline CDR1 and CDR2: SEHNR and FQNEAQ (reference sequence). The germline V and J ends were trimmed by 5 bases and 1 base, with 9 bases remaining between them. The CDR3 contains 13 residues. The CDR3 DNA reads as TGTGCCAGCAGCATGGGCCTATCCTACGAGCAGTACTTC. This gives the protein CASSMGLSYEQYF.

The V gene is TRBV5-4, the J gene TRBJ1-1; unclear D gene. The CDR3 totals 13 residues. The V and J ends lost 0 bases and 2 bases respectively, with 5 bases between them. Looked up from germline, CDR1 is SGHNT and CDR2 is YYREEE (reference sequence). This CDR3 reads CASSLGDNTEAFF. CDR3 DNA sequence: TGTGCCAGCAGCTTGGGGGATAACACTGAAGCTTTCTTT.

The chain uses TRBV20-1 and TRBJ2-5; D gene ambiguous. V lost 3 bases and J lost 5, with 10 bases in between. This CDR3 is 12 amino acids long. Germline lookup yields CDR1 DFQATT and CDR2 SNEGSKA (reference sequence). CDR3 in amino acids: CSASLDAETQYF. Here the CDR3 DNA reads TGCAGTGCTAGCTTGGATGCGGAGACCCAGTACTTC.

This clonotype was observed a few times. The rearrangement links TRBV27 to TRBJ2-7; D is unclear. The CDR3 length is 17 residues. Trimming took 5 bases from V and 3 from J, leaving 23 bases between them. Germline CDR1 is MNHEY and CDR2 is SMNVEV (reference sequence). Here the CDR3 reads CASSAFSNRKNRYEQYF. CDR3 bases: TGTGCCAGCAGTGCCTTCTCGAACAGAAAGAATCGCTACGAGCAGTACTTC.